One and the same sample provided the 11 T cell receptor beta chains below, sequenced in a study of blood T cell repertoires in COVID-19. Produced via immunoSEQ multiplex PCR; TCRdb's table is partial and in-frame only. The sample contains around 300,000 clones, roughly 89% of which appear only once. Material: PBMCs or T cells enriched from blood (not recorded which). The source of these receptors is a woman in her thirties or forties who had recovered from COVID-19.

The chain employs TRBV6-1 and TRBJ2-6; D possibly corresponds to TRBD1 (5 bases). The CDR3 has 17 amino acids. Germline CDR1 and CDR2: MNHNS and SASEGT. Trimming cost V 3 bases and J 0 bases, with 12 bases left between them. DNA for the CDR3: TGTGCCAGCAGTGATGGGCAGGGCAACTCTGGGGCCAACGTCCTGACTTTC. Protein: CASSDGQGNSGANVLTF.

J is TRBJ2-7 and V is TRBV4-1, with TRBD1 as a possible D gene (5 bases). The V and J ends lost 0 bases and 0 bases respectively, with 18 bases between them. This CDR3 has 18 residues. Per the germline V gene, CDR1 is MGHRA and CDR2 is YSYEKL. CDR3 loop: CASSQEPDSPRSSYEQYF. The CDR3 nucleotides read TGCGCCAGCAGCCAAGAACCTGACAGCCCAAGAAGCTCCTACGAGCAGTACTTC.

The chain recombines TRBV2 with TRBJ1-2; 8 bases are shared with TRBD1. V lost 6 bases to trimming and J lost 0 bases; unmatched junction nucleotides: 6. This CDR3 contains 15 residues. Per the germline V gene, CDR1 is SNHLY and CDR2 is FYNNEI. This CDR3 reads CASRDRTGSNYGYTF. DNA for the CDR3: TGTGCCAGCAGGGATAGGACAGGGTCTAACTATGGCTACACCTTC.

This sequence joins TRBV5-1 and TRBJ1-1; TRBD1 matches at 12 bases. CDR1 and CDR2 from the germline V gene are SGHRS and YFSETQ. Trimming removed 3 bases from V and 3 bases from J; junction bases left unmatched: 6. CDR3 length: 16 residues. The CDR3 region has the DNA TGCGCCAGCAGCTCCGGGACAGGGGGCGAGCACACTGAAGCTTTCTTT. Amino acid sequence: CASSSGTGGEHTEAFF.

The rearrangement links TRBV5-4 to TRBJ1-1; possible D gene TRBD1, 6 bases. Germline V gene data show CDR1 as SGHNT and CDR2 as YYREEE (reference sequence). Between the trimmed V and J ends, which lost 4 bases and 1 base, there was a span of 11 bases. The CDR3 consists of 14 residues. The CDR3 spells CASSGGQRNTEAFF. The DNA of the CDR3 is TGTGCCAGCAGCGGTGGACAGAGGAACACTGAAGCTTTCTTT. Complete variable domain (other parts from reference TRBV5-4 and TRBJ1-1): ETGVTQSPTHLIKTRGQQVTLRCSSQSGHNTVSWYQQALGQGPQFIFQYYREEENGRGNFPPRFSGLQFPNYSSELNVNALELDDSALYLCASSGGQRNTEAFFGQGTRLTVV.

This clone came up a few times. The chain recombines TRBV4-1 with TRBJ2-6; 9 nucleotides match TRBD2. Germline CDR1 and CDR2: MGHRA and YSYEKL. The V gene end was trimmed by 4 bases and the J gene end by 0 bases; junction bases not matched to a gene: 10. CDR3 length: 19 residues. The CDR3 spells CASSRLGLAISSGANVLTF. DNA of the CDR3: TGCGCCAGCAGCCGGCTGGGACTAGCCATCTCCTCTGGGGCCAACGTCCTGACTTTC.

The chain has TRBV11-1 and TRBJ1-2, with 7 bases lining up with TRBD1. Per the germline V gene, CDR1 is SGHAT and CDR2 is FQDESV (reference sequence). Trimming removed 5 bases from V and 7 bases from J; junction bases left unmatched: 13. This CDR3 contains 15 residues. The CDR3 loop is CASSPRGPRGPGYTF. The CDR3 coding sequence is TGTGCCAGCAGCCCCCGGGGACCTAGGGGGCCTGGCTACACCTTC.

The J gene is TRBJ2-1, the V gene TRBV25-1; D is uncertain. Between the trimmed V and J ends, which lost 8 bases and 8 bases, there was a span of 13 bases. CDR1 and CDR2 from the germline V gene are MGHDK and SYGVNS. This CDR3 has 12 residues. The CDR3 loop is CASSVSVDEQFF. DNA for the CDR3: TGTGCCAGCTCCGTATCAGTCGATGAGCAGTTCTTC. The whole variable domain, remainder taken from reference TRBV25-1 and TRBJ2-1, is EADIYQTPRYLVIGTGKKITLECSQTMGHDKMYWYQQDPGMELHLIHYSYGVNSTEKGDLSSESTVSRIRTEHFPLTLESARPSHTSQYLCASSVSVDEQFFGPGTRLTVL.

CDR3 sequence reads: CASSRGTASNEKLFF. The CDR3 bases are TGTGCCAGCAGTAGAGGGACAGCTTCAAATGAAAAACTGTTTTTT. The rearrangement joins TRBV6-5 to TRBJ1-4, with 7 bases lining up with TRBD1. Germline values: CDR1 MNHEY, CDR2 SVGAGI. The ends lost 5 bases at V and 5 bases at J; junction bases unmatched: 8. The CDR3 extends over 15 amino acids.

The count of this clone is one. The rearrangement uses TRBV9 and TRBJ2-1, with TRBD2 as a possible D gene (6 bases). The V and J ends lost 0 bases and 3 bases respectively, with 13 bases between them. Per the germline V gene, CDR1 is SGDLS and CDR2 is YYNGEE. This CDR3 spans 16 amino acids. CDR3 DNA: TGTGCCAGCAGCGTAGGTCCAGCGGGCCACTACAATGAGCAGTTCTTC. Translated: CASSVGPAGHYNEQFF.

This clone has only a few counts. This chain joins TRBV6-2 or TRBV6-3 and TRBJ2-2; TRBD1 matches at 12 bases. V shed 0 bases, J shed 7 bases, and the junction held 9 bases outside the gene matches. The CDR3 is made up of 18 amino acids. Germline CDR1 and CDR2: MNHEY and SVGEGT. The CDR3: CASSYSPGTGGSGGELFF. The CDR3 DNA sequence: TGTGCCAGCAGTTACTCACCCGGGACAGGGGGCTCGGGCGGGGAGCTGTTTTTT.